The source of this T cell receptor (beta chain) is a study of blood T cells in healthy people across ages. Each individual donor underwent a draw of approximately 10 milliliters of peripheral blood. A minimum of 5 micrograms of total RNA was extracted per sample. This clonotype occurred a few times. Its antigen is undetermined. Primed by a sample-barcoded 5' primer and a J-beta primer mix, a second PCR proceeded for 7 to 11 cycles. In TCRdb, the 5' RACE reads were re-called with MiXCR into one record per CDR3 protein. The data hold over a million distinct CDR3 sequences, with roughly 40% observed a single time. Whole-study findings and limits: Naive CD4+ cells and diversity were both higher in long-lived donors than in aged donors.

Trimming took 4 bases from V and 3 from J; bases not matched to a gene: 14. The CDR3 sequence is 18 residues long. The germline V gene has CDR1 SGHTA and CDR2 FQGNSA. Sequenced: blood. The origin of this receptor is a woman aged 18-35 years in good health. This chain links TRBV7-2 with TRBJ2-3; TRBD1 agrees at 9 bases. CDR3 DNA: TGTGCCAGCAGCTCCCGGGACAGGGTGGGCCTTATAACAGATACGCAGTATTTT. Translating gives CASSSRDRVGLITDTQYF.